Below are 18 T cell receptor beta chains sequenced from a single sample in a study of T cells in Graves' hyperthyroidism and ophthalmopathy. Researchers took RNA transcripts and amplified the TCR beta CDR3 regions from them. A set of HTBI primers served as the primers for a first-round RT-PCR of the TCR CDR3. TCRdb ran MiXCR on the multiplex PCR reads and lists one entry per CDR3 protein. The sample holds fewer than 500,000 distinct CDR3 sequences, around an eighth seen once. Sequenced material: blood. These TCRs come from a man between 25 and 39 years old with Graves' hyperthyroidism that later progressed to Graves' ophthalmopathy.

This clonotype was found many times. The rearrangement uses TRBV29-1 and TRBJ2-5, with D unclear. The CDR3 consists of 13 residues. Trimming removed 4 bases at V and 1 base at J, with 10 bases between. Germline lookup yields CDR1 SQVTM and CDR2 ANQGSEA. The CDR3 nucleotides read TGCAGCGTTGTAGAGGCAGTCCAAGAGACCCAGTACTTC. This sequence encodes CSVVEAVQETQYF.

In its sample, this clonotype was seen many times. V and J are TRBV5-1 and TRBJ1-1; D possibly corresponds to TRBD1 (5 bases). Germline CDR1 is SGHRS and CDR2 is YFSETQ. Trimming shortened V by 0 bases and J by 1 base, and 10 bases separated the two germline ends. The CDR3 spans 15 residues. The CDR3 DNA sequence: TGCGCCAGCAGCTTGGGGTGGGGGAAGAACACTGAAGCTTTCTTT. The encoded protein is CASSLGWGKNTEAFF.

V is TRBV28 and J is TRBJ2-7; 8 bases are shared with TRBD1. This CDR3 is 14 amino acids long. The trim removed 5 bases at V and 5 bases at J, leaving 8 bases unmatched. Germline CDR1 and CDR2: MDHEN and SYDVKM. The CDR3 DNA sequence: TGTGCCAGCAGTCCTTGGACAGGGTGGAACGAGCAGTACTTC. Translation gives CASSPWTGWNEQYF.

This clonotype has just a few counts. DNA for the CDR3: TGTGCCAGCTCACCACGGACGGGCTATGGCTACACCTTC. Translating it yields CASSPRTGYGYTF. J is TRBJ1-2 and V is TRBV18; D unclear. Germline CDR1 is KGHSH and CDR2 is LQKENI. V was shortened by 1 base and J by 4 bases, with 7 bases between the two germline ends. This CDR3 contains 13 residues.

The V gene is TRBV12-3 or TRBV12-4, the J gene TRBJ2-5, with D perhaps matching TRBD1 (8 bases). The CDR3 contains 18 residues. The germline V and J ends were trimmed by 5 bases and 5 bases, with 27 bases remaining between them. CDR3 sequence: CASSPEKGGTGAGETQYF. The CDR3 region has the DNA TGTGCCAGCAGTCCAGAGAAGGGGGGGACAGGCGCCGGGGAGACCCAGTACTTC.

Only a few counts were recorded for this clonotype. The V gene is TRBV28, the J gene TRBJ1-2; D gene uncertain. The V and J ends lost 2 bases and 5 bases respectively, with 18 bases between them. Germline lookup yields CDR1 MDHEN and CDR2 SYDVKM. The CDR3 runs to 16 residues. CDR3 nucleotides: TGTGCCAGCAGTTTACCAAGCCGGGAGGCGCCGTATGGCTACACCTTC. Translated, it gives CASSLPSREAPYGYTF.

Only a few counts were recorded for this clonotype. The CDR3 here is CASSSTQGIRGEKLFF. Written as DNA, the CDR3 is TGTGCCAGCAGCTCGACCCAGGGAATTAGGGGTGAAAAACTGTTTTTT. This chain connects TRBV7-3 to TRBJ1-4, with D perhaps matching TRBD1 (5 bases). Germline V CDR1 and CDR2: SGHTA, FQGTGA. The CDR3 runs 16 residues. Trimming removed 4 bases at V and 7 bases at J, with 19 bases between.

A few counts support this clonotype. V is TRBV20-1 and J is TRBJ2-4; the match to TRBD2 covers 12 bases. V dropped 5 bases and J dropped 7; count of bases not matched to a gene: 12. Germline values: CDR1 DFQATT, CDR2 SNEGSKA (reference sequence). The CDR3 spans 16 residues. For the CDR3, the DNA is TGCAGTGCTTACCACACCTCTAGCGGGGGGGCTAACATTCAGTACTTC. It is translated as CSAYHTSSGGANIQYF.

There are many counts of this clonotype. The rearrangement joins TRBV6-1 to TRBJ1-2; 10 positions agree with TRBD1. The V segment lost 8 bases and the J segment 5 bases; nucleotides outside the gene matches: 11. The V gene's germline CDR1 is MNHNS and CDR2 SASEGT. This CDR3 region has 15 residues. In DNA form, the CDR3 reads TGTGCCAGCCTTATGACAGGGGGCGCGAGTTATGGCTACACCTTC. It encodes CASLMTGGASYGYTF.

This clonotype appeared many times. This rearrangement joins TRBV5-1 to TRBJ1-3; 8 bases match TRBD1. Trimming at V came to 2 bases and at J to 0 bases, leaving 4 bases not matched to a gene. This CDR3 has 16 residues. CDR1 SGHRS and CDR2 YFSETQ come from the germline V gene. In DNA form, the CDR3 reads TGCGCCAGCAGCTTCGGACAGGGAACCTCTGGAAACACCATATATTTT. Translation gives CASSFGQGTSGNTIYF.

This clonotype showed up many times. The chain employs TRBV3-1 and TRBJ2-7; 8 nucleotides agree with TRBD2. The ends lost 1 base at V and 5 bases at J; junction bases unmatched: 4. The CDR3 has 14 amino acids. Germline V lookup: CDR1 LGHDT, CDR2 YNNKEL (reference sequence). The CDR3 sequence is CASSQVRGADEQYF. The DNA for the CDR3 is TGTGCCAGCAGCCAAGTGCGGGGGGCGGACGAGCAGTACTTC.

The gene calls are TRBV7-9 and TRBJ2-1; TRBD1 agrees at 8 bases. The CDR3 contains 15 residues. V lost 5 bases and J lost 8; bases outside the gene matches: 11. Germline lookup yields CDR1 SEHNR and CDR2 FQNEAQ (reference sequence). DNA for the CDR3: TGTGCCAGCAGCCCCGGACAGGGTTTGACCTATGAGCAGTTCTTC. It encodes CASSPGQGLTYEQFF.

The V call is TRBV10-2, the J call TRBJ1-4; D is possibly TRBD1 (5 bases). In germline, CDR1 is WSHSY, CDR2 SAAADI. Trimming took 7 bases from V and 5 from J, leaving 11 bases between them. CDR3 length equals 13 residues. The CDR3 sequence: CASTGTANEKLFF. The CDR3 nucleotides are TGCGCCAGCACCGGGACGGCGAATGAAAAACTGTTTTTT.

In its sample, this clonotype was seen a few times. The V and J genes are TRBV7-3 and TRBJ2-2, with 8 positions matching TRBD1. Losses at the gene ends were 2 bases for V and 7 bases for J; bases not matched to a gene: 6. From germline, CDR1 is SGHTA and CDR2 FQGTGA. The CDR3 is made up of 15 amino acids. As DNA, the CDR3 is TGTGCCAGCAGCTTATTCAGGGGGCCGGACGGGGAGCTGTTTTTT. Translating gives CASSLFRGPDGELFF. The full variable domain, completed using reference TRBV7-3 and TRBJ2-2, is GAGVSQTPSNKVTEKGKYVELRCDPISGHTALYWYRQSLGQGPEFLIYFQGTGAADDSGLPNDRFFAVRPEGSVSTLKIQRTERGDSAVYLCASSLFRGPDGELFFGEGSRLTVL.

The chain couples TRBV11-2 to TRBJ1-2; D is ambiguous. Germline CDR1 is SGHAT and CDR2 is FQNNGV. This CDR3 is 17 amino acids long. With 0 bases removed from V and 4 bases from J, the gap between germline ends came to 18 bases. The CDR3 nucleotides read TGTGCCAGCAGCTTAGATCGTAGGGCAAGGGTAACCTATGGCTACACCTTC. This translates into CASSLDRRARVTYGYTF.

The chain carries TRBV27 and TRBJ1-5; weak D call: TRBD1 (6 bases). Trimming removed 4 bases from V and 7 bases from J, with 14 bases in between. This CDR3 has 14 residues. Per germline, CDR1 MNHEY and CDR2 SMNVEV (reference sequence). The CDR3 region is CASSSTGWEQPQHF. The CDR3 bases are TGTGCCAGCAGTTCAACAGGGTGGGAACAGCCCCAGCATTTT.

This clonotype occurred many times. The chain couples TRBV28 to TRBJ1-1, with D tentatively TRBD1 (5 bases). V dropped 6 bases and J dropped 5 bases, with 16 bases sitting between them. This CDR3 spans 14 amino acids. The germline CDR1 and CDR2 sequences are MDHEN and SYDVKM. CDR3 sequence: CASSGVEGRTEAFF. As DNA, the CDR3 is TGTGCCAGCAGCGGAGTAGAGGGGAGGACTGAAGCTTTCTTT.

This clonotype was seen repeatedly, ten times or more. The chain couples TRBV3-1 to TRBJ1-5; D is perhaps TRBD1 (6 bases). Germline CDR1 reads LGHDT; CDR2 reads YNNKEL (reference sequence). The CDR3 is made up of 16 amino acids. The germline V and J ends were trimmed by 1 base and 0 bases, with 10 bases remaining between them. The CDR3 sequence is CASSQGTGTSNQPQHF. For the CDR3, the DNA is TGTGCCAGCAGCCAAGGAACAGGGACTAGCAATCAGCCCCAGCATTTT.